This T cell receptor beta chain was observed in a study of Graves' ophthalmopathy and Graves' hyperthyroidism. General study findings and limits: Using a 13-signature model, the authors split ophthalmopathy from stable hyperthyroidism, with roughly 90% sensitivity and 70% to 83% specificity.

V gave up 6 bases and J gave up 9 bases; unmatched junction bases: 9. CDR3 length: 13 residues. From RNA, the CDR3 regions of TCR beta chains were amplified and sequenced. Second-round multiplex PCR came after first-round RT-PCR with HTBI primers. MiXCR, applied by TCRdb to the multiplex PCR reads, yields one record per CDR3 protein. Here the sample spans 400,000 to 500,000 distinct CDR3 sequences, around 21% being singletons. In its sample, this clonotype was seen many times. What it binds is unknown. A follow-up of 18 months without ophthalmopathy meant that hyperthyroidism was stable. What supplied the PBMCs was about 10 ml of fresh peripheral blood.

The sequenced material came from peripheral blood. The chain has TRBV12-3 or TRBV12-4 and TRBJ2-7; 9 nucleotides agree with TRBD1. This clonotype originated in a young woman with stable Graves' hyperthyroidism. Written as DNA, the CDR3 is TGTGCCAGCAGGGGACAGGGCCGGTTGGGGCAGTACTTC. It yields the protein CASRGQGRLGQYF.